Below, one T cell receptor (beta chain) is given with its context. The junction and the germline gene differ at one end; a read error may be behind it. CDR3 size: 13 residues. Per the germline V gene, CDR1 is SQVTM and CDR2 is ANQGSEA. These data belong to a study of blood T cell repertoires in COVID-19. Study-level background: From T cells, B-cell-depleted T cells, or PBMCs came the material, which was cDNA or gDNA.

Original analysis: Amplification from reference gene primers served as the basis for estimated nucleated cell counts. Only in-frame clones appear in the TCRdb table, and some are missing; sequencing was by immunoSEQ multiplex PCR. V, J and clone size derive from that table, while D and trimming were established from the DNA sequence. The table includes around 140,000 clones, roughly 86% detected once. This sequence originates from a human donor with acute or convalescent COVID-19. The donor label of this sample is uncertain. The material sequenced was peripheral blood. The chain is built from TRBV29-1 and TRBJ1-5; no reliable D call. This CDR3 is CSVEVGRDQPQHF. Written as DNA, the CDR3 is TGCAGCGTCGAAGTAGGGAGGGATCAGCCCCAGCATTTT.